This record looks at one T cell receptor (beta chain) sequence and its context. CDR3 length equals 14 residues. The germline gives CDR1 SGHTA, CDR2 FQGNSA. Trimming stripped 3 bases from V and 9 bases from J, with 15 bases between. This record belongs to a study of ipilimumab plus nivolumab after autologous stem cell transplantation. Across the whole study: A median of 8 nivolumab and 4 or 5 ipilimumab doses were given.

Method: immunoSEQ multiplex PCR; TCRdb's copy keeps in-frame clones and lacks some. The table records 9,400 or so clones, about 67% of them present only once. Ipilimumab, 1 mg/kg, started 14 to 28 days after autologous transplant. The receptor was isolated from a female donor with multiple myeloma. This chain uses TRBV7-2 with TRBJ2-1; D perhaps matches TRBD1 (5 bases). The sequencing here drew on PBMCs, taken in a trial of ipilimumab plus nivolumab as post-transplant consolidation. CDR3 nucleotides: TGTGCCAGCAGCTTGGCCGTAGGGGTGGCTGAGCAGTTCTTC. Translated: CASSLAVGVAEQFF.